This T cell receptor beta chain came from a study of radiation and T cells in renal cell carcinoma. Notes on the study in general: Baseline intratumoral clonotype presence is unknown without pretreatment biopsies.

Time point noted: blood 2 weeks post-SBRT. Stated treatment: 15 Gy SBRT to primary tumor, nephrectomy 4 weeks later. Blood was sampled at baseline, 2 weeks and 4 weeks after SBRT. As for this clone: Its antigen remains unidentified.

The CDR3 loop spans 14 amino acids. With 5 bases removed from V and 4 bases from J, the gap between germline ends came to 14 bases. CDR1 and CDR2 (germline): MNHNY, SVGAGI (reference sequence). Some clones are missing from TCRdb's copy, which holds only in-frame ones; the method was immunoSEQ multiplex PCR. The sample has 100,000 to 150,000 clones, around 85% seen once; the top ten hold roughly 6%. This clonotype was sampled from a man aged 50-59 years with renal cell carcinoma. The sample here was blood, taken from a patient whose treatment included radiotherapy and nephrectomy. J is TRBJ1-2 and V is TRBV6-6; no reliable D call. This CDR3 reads CASSHEEERYGYTF. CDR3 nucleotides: TGTGCCAGCAGTCACGAAGAGGAACGCTATGGCTACACCTTC.